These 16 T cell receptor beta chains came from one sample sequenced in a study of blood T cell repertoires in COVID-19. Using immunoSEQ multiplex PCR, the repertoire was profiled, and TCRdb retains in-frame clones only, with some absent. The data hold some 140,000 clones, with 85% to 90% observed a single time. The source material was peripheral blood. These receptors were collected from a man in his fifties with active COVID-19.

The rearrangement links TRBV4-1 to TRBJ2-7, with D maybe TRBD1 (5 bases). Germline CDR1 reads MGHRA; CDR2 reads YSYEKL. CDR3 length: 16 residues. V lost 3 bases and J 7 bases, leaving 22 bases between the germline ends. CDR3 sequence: CASSQPRLGASREQYF. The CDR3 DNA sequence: TGCGCCAGCAGCCAGCCCCGGTTAGGGGCCTCAAGGGAGCAGTACTTC.

CDR3 region: CASSYSSGGAHEQFF. CDR3 DNA: TGTGCCAGCAGTTACTCTAGCGGGGGGGCCCATGAGCAGTTCTTC. J is TRBJ2-1 and V is TRBV6-5, with 11 positions matching TRBD2. Trimming removed 0 bases from V and 8 bases from J; junction bases left unmatched: 3. Germline lookup yields CDR1 MNHEY and CDR2 SVGAGI. The CDR3 length is 15 residues.

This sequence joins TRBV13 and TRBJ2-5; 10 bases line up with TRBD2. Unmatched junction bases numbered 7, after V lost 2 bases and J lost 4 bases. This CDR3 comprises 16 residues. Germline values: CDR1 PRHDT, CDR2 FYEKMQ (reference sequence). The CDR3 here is CASSLIQRGGLETQYF. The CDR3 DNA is TGTGCCAGCAGCTTAATACAGCGGGGGGGCCTAGAGACCCAGTACTTC.

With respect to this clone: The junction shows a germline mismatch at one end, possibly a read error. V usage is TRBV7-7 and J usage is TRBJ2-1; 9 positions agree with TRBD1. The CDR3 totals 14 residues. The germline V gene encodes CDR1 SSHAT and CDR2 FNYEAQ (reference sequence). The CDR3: CASSSGTGLDEQFF. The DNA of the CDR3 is TGTGCTAGCAGCTCCGGGACAGGGCTCGATGAGCAGTTCTTC. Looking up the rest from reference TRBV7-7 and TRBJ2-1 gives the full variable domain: GAGVSQSPRYKVTKRGQDVTLRCDPISSHATLYWYQQALGQGPEFLTYFNYEAQPDKSGLPSDRFSAERPEGSISTLTIQRTEQRDSAMYRCASSSGTGLDEQFFGPGTRLTVL.

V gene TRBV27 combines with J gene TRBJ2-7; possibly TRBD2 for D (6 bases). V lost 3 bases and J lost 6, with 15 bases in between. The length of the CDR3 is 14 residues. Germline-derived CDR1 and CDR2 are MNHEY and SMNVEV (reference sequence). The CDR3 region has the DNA TGTGCCAGCAGTTTCGGAGGGCCCCGGGGCGAGCAGTACTTC. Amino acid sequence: CASSFGGPRGEQYF.

The CDR3 region is CASTRDRASNSPLHF. The CDR3 DNA sequence: TGTGCCAGCACAAGGGACAGGGCCTCGAATTCACCCCTCCACTTT. This chain links TRBV2 with TRBJ1-6, with 9 bases identical to TRBD1. The J segment lost 7 bases and the V segment lost 7 bases, leaving 8 bases of the junction unmatched. The CDR3 loop spans 15 amino acids. Looked up from germline, CDR1 is SNHLY and CDR2 is FYNNEI. Complete variable domain (other parts from reference TRBV2 and TRBJ1-6): EPEVTQTPSHQVTQMGQEVILRCVPISNHLYFYWYRQILGQKVEFLVSFYNNEISEKSEIFDDQFSVERPDGSNFTLKIRSTKLEDSAMYFCASTRDRASNSPLHFGNGTRLTVT.

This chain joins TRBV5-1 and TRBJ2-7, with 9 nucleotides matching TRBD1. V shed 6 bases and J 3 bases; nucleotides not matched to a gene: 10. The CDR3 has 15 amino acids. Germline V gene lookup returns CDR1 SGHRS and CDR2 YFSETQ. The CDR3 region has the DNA TGCGCCAGCATGTATTCCATGGGACAGGGCTACGAGCAGTACTTC. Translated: CASMYSMGQGYEQYF.

The CDR3 here is CASSLGGGATNEKLFF. The CDR3 DNA is TGTGCCAGCAGCTTAGGCGGGGGCGCAACTAATGAAAAACTGTTTTTT. V usage is TRBV11-2 and J usage is TRBJ1-4, with D possibly TRBD1 on 6 matching bases. This CDR3 is built from 16 residues. CDR1 is SGHAT, CDR2 FQNNGV, per germline. V was clipped by 1 base and J by 0 bases, with 9 bases between them. The full variable domain, with the rest looked up from reference TRBV11-2 and TRBJ1-4, is EAGVAQSPRYKIIEKRQSVAFWCNPISGHATLYWYQQILGQGPKLLIQFQNNGVVDDSQLPKDRFSAERLKGVDSTLKIQPAKLEDSAVYLCASSLGGGATNEKLFFGSGTQLSVL.

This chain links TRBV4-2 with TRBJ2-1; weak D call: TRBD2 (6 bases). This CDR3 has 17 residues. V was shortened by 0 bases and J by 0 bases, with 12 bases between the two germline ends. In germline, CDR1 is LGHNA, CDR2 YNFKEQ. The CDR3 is CASSQESGTSSYNEQFF. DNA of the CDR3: TGTGCCAGCAGCCAAGAATCCGGGACTTCCTCCTACAATGAGCAGTTCTTC.

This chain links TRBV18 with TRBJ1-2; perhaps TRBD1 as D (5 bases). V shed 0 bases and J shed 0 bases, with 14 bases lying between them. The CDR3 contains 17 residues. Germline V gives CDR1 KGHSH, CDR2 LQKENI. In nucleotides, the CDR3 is TGTGCCAGCTCACCACCGGGGGGAACGGTAGCTAACTATGGCTACACCTTC. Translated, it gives CASSPPGGTVANYGYTF.

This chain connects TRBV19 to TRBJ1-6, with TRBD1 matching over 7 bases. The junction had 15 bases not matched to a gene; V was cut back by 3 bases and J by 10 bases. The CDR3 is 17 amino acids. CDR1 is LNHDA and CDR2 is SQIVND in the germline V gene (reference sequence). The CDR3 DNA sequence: TGTGCCAGTAGTATCCTCAGTGGAGGGGGCGCGGGGTCACCCCTCCACTTT. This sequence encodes CASSILSGGGAGSPLHF.

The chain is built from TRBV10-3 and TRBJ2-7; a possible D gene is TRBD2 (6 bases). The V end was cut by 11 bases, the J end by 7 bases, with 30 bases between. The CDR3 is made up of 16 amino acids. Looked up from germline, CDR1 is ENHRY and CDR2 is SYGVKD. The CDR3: CAVRDFHSSGVGEQYF. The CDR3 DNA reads TGTGCCGTCCGGGACTTCCACTCTTCGGGGGTTGGGGAGCAGTACTTC.

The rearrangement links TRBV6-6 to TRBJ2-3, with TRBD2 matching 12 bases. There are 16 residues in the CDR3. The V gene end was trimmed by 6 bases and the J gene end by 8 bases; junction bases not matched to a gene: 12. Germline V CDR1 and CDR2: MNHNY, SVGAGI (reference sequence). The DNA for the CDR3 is TGTGCCAGCAGCCGCCCTAGCGGGGGGGGCCAAGGTACGCAGTATTTT. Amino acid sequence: CASSRPSGGGQGTQYF.

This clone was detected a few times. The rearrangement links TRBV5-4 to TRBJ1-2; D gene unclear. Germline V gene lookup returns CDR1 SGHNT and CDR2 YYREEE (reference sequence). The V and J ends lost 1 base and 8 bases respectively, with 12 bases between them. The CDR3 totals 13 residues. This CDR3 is CASSLYSRWGYTF. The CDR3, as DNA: TGTGCCAGCAGCTTGTATAGTCGGTGGGGCTACACCTTC.

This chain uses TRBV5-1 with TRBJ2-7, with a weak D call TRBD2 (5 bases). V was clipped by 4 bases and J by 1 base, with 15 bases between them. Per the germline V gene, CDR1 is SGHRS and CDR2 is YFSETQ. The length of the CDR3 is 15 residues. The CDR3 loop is CASSVGADVSYEQYF. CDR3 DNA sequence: TGCGCCAGCAGCGTCGGAGCGGACGTATCCTACGAGCAGTACTTC.

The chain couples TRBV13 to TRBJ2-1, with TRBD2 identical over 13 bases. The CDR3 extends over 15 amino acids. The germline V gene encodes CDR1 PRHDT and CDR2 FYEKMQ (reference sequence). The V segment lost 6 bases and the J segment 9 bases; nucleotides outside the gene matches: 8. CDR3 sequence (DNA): TGTGCCAGCAGGTCCACTAGCGGGGGGGCCCCTGAGCAGTTCTTC. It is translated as CASRSTSGGAPEQFF. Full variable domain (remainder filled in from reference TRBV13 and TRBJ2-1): AAGVIQSPRHLIKEKRETATLKCYPIPRHDTVYWYQQGPGQDPQFLISFYEKMQSDKGSIPDRFSAQQFSDYHSELNMSSLELGDSALYFCASRSTSGGAPEQFFGPGTRLTVL.